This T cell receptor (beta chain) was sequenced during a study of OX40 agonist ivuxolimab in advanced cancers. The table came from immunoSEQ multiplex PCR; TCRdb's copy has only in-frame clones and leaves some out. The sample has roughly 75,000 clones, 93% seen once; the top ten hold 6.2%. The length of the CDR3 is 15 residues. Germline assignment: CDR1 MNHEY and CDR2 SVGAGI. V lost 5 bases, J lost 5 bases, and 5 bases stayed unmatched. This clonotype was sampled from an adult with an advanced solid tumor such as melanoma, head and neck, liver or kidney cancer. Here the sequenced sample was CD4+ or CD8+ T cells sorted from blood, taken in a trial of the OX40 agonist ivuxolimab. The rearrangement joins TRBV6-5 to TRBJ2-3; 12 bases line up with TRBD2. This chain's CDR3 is CASSVTSGRLDTQYF. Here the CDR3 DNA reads TGTGCCAGCAGTGTGACTAGCGGGAGATTAGATACGCAGTATTTT.